These T cell receptor beta chains were read from a single sample in a study of cytomegalovirus exposure and HLA in healthy donors. Assay: immunoSEQ multiplex PCR; the TCRdb copy retains only in-frame clones and omits some. The sample has 68,000 or so clones; around 90% are singletons. The sample comprised PBMCs. These receptors came from a man between 18 and 29 years old in good health and CMV-seronegative. Each CDR3 is given with its conserved first and last residue. D genes are given only for firm matches. Size tells how often a clone was seen (once, few, many) or the class of an expanded clone, and some rows leave it out.

abundance	d_gene	v_gene	j_gene	CDR3nt	CDR3aa
.	TRBD1	TRBV5-6	TRBJ2-7	TGTGCCAGCAGCTTGGCCGGGACAGGGGCTTTTAACGAGCAGTACTTC	CASSLAGTGAFNEQYF
.	.	TRBV6-6	TRBJ2-6	TGTGCCAGCATCTTGAGCTCTGGGGCCAACGTCCTGACTTTC	CASILSSGANVLTF
.	TRBD1	TRBV2	TRBJ2-2	TGTGCCAGCAGTCGAGCGGGAAAACAGGGGGCTGGGGCGAGGACCGGGGAGCTGTTTTTT	CASSRAGKQGAGARTGELFF
once	TRBD2	TRBV9	TRBJ2-3	TGTGCCAGCAGCGTACCACCTAGCGGGAGATCAGATACGCAGTATTTT	CASSVPPSGRSDTQYF
.	.	TRBV4-2	TRBJ2-7	TGTGCCAGCAGCCCCCACCCCCCTGGGGGGGCTGAAGACGAGCAGTACTTC	CASSPHPPGGAEDEQYF
.	TRBD2	TRBV7-3	TRBJ2-3	TGTGCCAGCAGCCAAGGGGCGGGAGGAAGGACAGATACGCAGTATTTT	CASSQGAGGRTDTQYF
.	TRBD2	TRBV5-1	TRBJ2-1	TGCGCCAGCAGCAAACGTAGCGGGAGGCAGTCCTACAATGAGCAGTTCTTC	CASSKRSGRQSYNEQFF
.	.	TRBV5-1	TRBJ1-2	TGCGCCAGCAGCTCCCAAAACACAGGCTACACCTTC	CASSSQNTGYTF
.	.	TRBV28	TRBJ1-3	TGTGCCAGCAGTTTCAGGGTTAGCTCTGGAAACACCATATATTTT	CASSFRVSSGNTIYF
.	.	TRBV7-2	TRBJ1-1	TGTGCCAGTAAAATTTTGAACACTGAAGCTTTCTTT	CASKILNTEAFF
.	TRBD1	TRBV29-1	TRBJ2-7	TGCAGCGTGGCCGGGACAGGGTTCTCCTACGAGCAGTACTTC	CSVAGTGFSYEQYF
once	TRBD1	TRBV28	TRBJ1-2	TGTGCCAGCACGCAGGGGGCATCGGGGGGCTATGGCTACACCTTC	CASTQGASGGYGYTF
.	.	TRBV5-5	TRBJ2-2	TGTGCCAGCAGCTTCGTAACAGAGAACACCGGGGAGCTGTTTTTT	CASSFVTENTGELFF